This passage covers 27 T cell receptor beta chains from one sample sequenced in a study of liver allograft versus peripheral blood T cells. In the study overall: Transplanted livers held T cell receptor repertoires, and these were compared with repertoires in recipients' peripheral blood.

Via MiXCR, TCRdb re-called the reads, giving one row per CDR3 protein. The sample has about 14,000 distinct CDR3 sequences, about 19% seen once. The receptors were gathered from a human patient who had a liver transplant. These T cells may partly come from the graft donor.

This clonotype showed up many times. The DNA for the CDR3 is TGTGCCAGCAGCCGGTGGGACAGGGGGTCTGCAACTAATGAAAAACTGTTTTTT. This encodes CASSRWDRGSATNEKLFF. V is TRBV7-2 and J is TRBJ1-4; 11 bases agree with TRBD1. The CDR3 has 18 amino acids. V trimming: 5 bases; J trimming: 0 bases; junction bases outside the gene matches: 8. CDR1 is SGHTA and CDR2 is FQGNSA in the germline V gene.

Within the sample, this clonotype is medium-sized. The chain recombines TRBV7-9 with TRBJ2-6; unclear D gene. Looked up from germline, CDR1 is SEHNR and CDR2 is FQNEAQ (reference sequence). The CDR3 runs to 15 residues. Trimming took 1 base from V and 1 from J, leaving 5 bases between them. The CDR3 spells CASSLDGSGANVLTF. CDR3 DNA: TGTGCCAGCAGCTTAGACGGGTCTGGGGCCAACGTCCTGACTTTC.

Sample share makes this clonotype medium-sized. The V gene is TRBV29-1, the J gene TRBJ2-5, with no clear D. V gave up 4 bases and J gave up 2 bases, with 17 bases separating them. This CDR3 comprises 15 residues. In germline, CDR1 is SQVTM, CDR2 ANQGSEA. The CDR3 loop is CSVGLGRVRQETQYF. The DNA of the CDR3 is TGCAGCGTTGGCTTGGGAAGGGTTCGACAAGAGACCCAGTACTTC. The entire variable domain, with the rest obtained from reference TRBV29-1 and TRBJ2-5, is as follows: SAVISQKPSRDICQRGTSLTIQCQVDSQVTMMFWYRQQPGQSLTLIATANQGSEATYESGFVIDKFPISRPNLTFSTLTVSNMSPEDSSIYLCSVGLGRVRQETQYFGPGTRLLVL.

This clonotype is deemed medium-sized (0.01 to 0.1%). V gene TRBV18 combines with J gene TRBJ2-1, with a weak D call TRBD1 (5 bases). Between the trimmed V and J ends, which lost 2 bases and 7 bases, there was a span of 21 bases. The germline V gene has CDR1 KGHSH and CDR2 LQKENI. The CDR3 runs to 17 residues. The DNA for the CDR3 is TGTGCCAGCTCACCAAAATCAGGGATCGGGTTGGGAAATGAGCAGTTCTTC. Its protein product is CASSPKSGIGLGNEQFF.

This clonotype was picked up many times. The chain employs TRBV6-2 or TRBV6-3 and TRBJ1-2; D not resolved. CDR1 is MNHEY, CDR2 SVGEGT, per germline. V was clipped by 3 bases and J by 2 bases, with 7 bases between them. This CDR3 spans 13 amino acids. CDR3 protein: CASSYSSNYGYTF. CDR3 DNA sequence: TGTGCCAGCAGTTATTCCTCCAACTATGGCTACACCTTC.

This clonotype is labeled as medium-sized. The chain uses TRBV24-1 and TRBJ2-3; 7 nucleotides align to TRBD2. The germline CDR1 and CDR2 sequences are KGHDR and SFDVKD. The V gene end was trimmed by 5 bases and the J gene end by 5 bases; junction bases not matched to a gene: 3. CDR3 length: 13 amino acids. The CDR3 loop reads CATSAAGIDTQYF. Here the CDR3 DNA reads TGTGCCACCAGTGCAGCGGGAATAGATACGCAGTATTTT.

Details on this clonotype: A much larger clone lies a single base off, so this may be a read error. The V and J genes are TRBV24-1 and TRBJ1-4; 8 bases line up with TRBD1. Germline assignment: CDR1 KGHDR and CDR2 SFDVKD. The CDR3 loop spans 15 amino acids. V shed 8 bases, J shed 2 bases, and the junction held 6 bases outside the gene matches. The CDR3: CATNDNRGTNEKLFF. The CDR3, as DNA: TGTGCCACCAATGACAACAGGGGGACTAATGAAAAACTGTTTTTT.

As concerns this clonotype: A much more abundant neighbour one base away suggests this may be a read error. This chain uses TRBV19 with TRBJ2-7; TRBD2 matches at 9 bases. V lost 7 bases and J lost 5; bases outside the gene matches: 9. In germline, CDR1 is LNHDA, CDR2 SQIVND (reference sequence). The CDR3 has 14 amino acids. The CDR3 DNA is TGTGCCAGTAAATGCGGGAGGGTTGGTCACGAGCAGTACTTC. Amino acids: CASKCGRVGHEQYF.

Regarding this clonotype: It may be a read error: a sequence one base away is much more abundant. This chain uses TRBV27 with TRBJ2-7; 8 positions match TRBD1. The J call may be faulty, since TRBJ2-1 better matches the DNA end. Germline V gene sequence: CDR1 MNHEY, CDR2 SMNVEV (reference sequence). The CDR3 sequence is 15 residues long. This CDR3 is CATSPGTGNSYEQFF. The CDR3 DNA reads TGTGCCACCAGTCCCGGGACAGGCAACTCCTACGAGCAGTTCTTC.

This clonotype was recorded many times. V usage is TRBV6-1 and J usage is TRBJ1-4; D is ambiguous. The CDR3 totals 15 residues. V was shortened by 7 bases and J by 0 bases, with 12 bases between the two germline ends. Per the germline V gene, CDR1 is MNHNS and CDR2 is SASEGT. The CDR3 protein is CASIPAVATNEKLFF. In DNA, the CDR3 is TGTGCCAGCATCCCTGCAGTTGCAACTAATGAAAAACTGTTTTTT.

Only a few counts were recorded for this clonotype. This chain connects TRBV12-3 or TRBV12-4 to TRBJ1-1; D call uncertain. The V and J ends lost 5 bases and 0 bases respectively, with 7 bases between them. The length of the CDR3 is 13 residues. In nucleotides, the CDR3 is TGTGCCAGCAGTAAACGTTTGAACACTGAAGCTTTCTTT. Translated, it gives CASSKRLNTEAFF.

By share of the sample, this clonotype is medium-sized. The rearrangement links TRBV6-5 to TRBJ2-6, with 7 bases aligning to TRBD1. CDR1 is MNHEY, CDR2 SVGAGI, per germline. The CDR3 length is 15 residues. Trimming at V came to 5 bases and at J to 2 bases, leaving 3 bases not matched to a gene. CDR3 bases: TGTGCCAGCAGTGACACAGGGGCTGGGGCCAACGTCCTGACTTTC. Amino acid sequence: CASSDTGAGANVLTF.

A few counts support this clonotype. This chain connects TRBV15 to TRBJ2-3; D gene unclear. V lost 2 bases and J lost 6, with 6 bases in between. Germline V gene sequence: CDR1 LNHNV, CDR2 YYDKDF (reference sequence). The CDR3 runs to 12 residues. The CDR3 spells CATSRPADTQYF. CDR3 in DNA: TGTGCCACCAGCAGACCAGCGGATACGCAGTATTTT.

As regards this clonotype: At one of its ends the junction is not consistent with the germline gene, which may arise from a read error. The CDR3 protein is CVSSLTAGAGYTF. DNA for the CDR3: TGTGTCAGCAGCCTTACTGCAGGGGCTGGCTACACCTTC. V is TRBV6-2 or TRBV6-3 and J is TRBJ1-2, with a possible D match to TRBD1 (6 bases). Germline values: CDR1 MNHEY, CDR2 SVGEGT. CDR3 length: 13 residues.

This clonotype is judged medium-sized. The chain is built from TRBV19 and TRBJ2-6; D is uncertain. Trimming stripped 5 bases from V and 0 bases from J, with 11 bases between. This CDR3 spans 16 amino acids. Germline CDR1 and CDR2: LNHDA and SQIVND (reference sequence). The CDR3 DNA reads as TGTGCCAGTAGTCCGAACAGAGCCTCTGGGGCCAACGTCCTGACTTTC. Translation: CASSPNRASGANVLTF.

This clonotype came up a few times. The chain joins TRBV20-1 to TRBJ1-4, with D possibly being TRBD1 (6 bases). V was cut by 6 bases and J by 6 bases, with 11 bases left in between. This CDR3 has 12 amino acids. The germline V gene has CDR1 DFQATT and CDR2 SNEGSKA (reference sequence). CDR3 nucleotides: TGCAGTGCACGGGACATGGATGAAAAACTGTTTTTT. Translating it yields CSARDMDEKLFF.

This clonotype is deemed medium-sized. The chain combines TRBV29-1 with TRBJ2-2, with D maybe TRBD1 (5 bases). Trimming stripped 6 bases from V and 0 bases from J, with 11 bases between. Germline assignment: CDR1 SQVTM and CDR2 ANQGSEA. This CDR3 is built from 14 residues. The CDR3 sequence: CSVRQLTNTGELFF. CDR3 in DNA: TGCAGCGTGAGACAGCTTACGAACACCGGGGAGCTGTTTTTT.

The genes are TRBV28 and TRBJ2-7; D might be TRBD1 (6 bases). The germline V gene has CDR1 MDHEN and CDR2 SYDVKM. The CDR3 loop spans 15 amino acids. V lost 6 bases and J lost 2, with 17 bases in between. The CDR3 DNA follows: TGTGCCAGCAGCCCACCTCGGGACACAACCTACGAGCAGTACTTC. Amino acid sequence: CASSPPRDTTYEQYF.

The chain uses TRBV7-2 and TRBJ2-7; 9 bases agree with TRBD2. The CDR3 runs to 14 residues. Trimming at V came to 3 bases and at J to 6 bases, leaving 6 bases not matched to a gene. From germline, CDR1 is SGHTA and CDR2 FQGNSA. CDR3 sequence reads: CASSLPAGGREQYF. DNA of the CDR3: TGTGCCAGCAGCTTGCCAGCGGGAGGTCGCGAGCAGTACTTC. Full variable domain (rest looked up from reference TRBV7-2 and TRBJ2-7): GAGVSQSPSNKVTEKGKDVELRCDPISGHTALYWYRQSLGQGLEFLIYFQGNSAPDKSGLPSDRFSAERTGGSVSTLTIQRTQQEDSAVYLCASSLPAGGREQYFGPGTRLTVT.

This rearrangement joins TRBV6-6 to TRBJ1-1; D is unclear. Germline CDR1 reads MNHNY; CDR2 reads SVGAGI (reference sequence). The CDR3 is 14 residues long. Trimming left V 7 bases short and J 1 base short, with 13 bases between. CDR3: CASTLNGENTEAFF. The CDR3 nucleotides read TGTGCCAGCACTTTAAATGGAGAGAACACTGAAGCTTTCTTT.

In this sample, this clonotype is medium-sized. This chain links TRBV6-6 with TRBJ2-1, with D possibly called TRBD1 or TRBD2 (5 bases each). Trimming stripped 0 bases from V and 8 bases from J, with 14 bases between. The CDR3 length is 15 residues. CDR1 is MNHNY, CDR2 SVGAGI, per germline (reference sequence). The DNA of the CDR3 is TGTGCCAGCAGTTACTCACGAGGGGCAGGCGATGAGCAGTTCTTC. This translates into CASSYSRGAGDEQFF.

By its share, this clonotype is medium-sized (0.01 to 0.1%). The V call is TRBV29-1, the J call TRBJ2-4, with D possibly TRBD1 on 6 matching bases. Germline V gene sequence: CDR1 SQVTM, CDR2 ANQGSEA. V dropped 4 bases and J dropped 6 bases, with 16 bases sitting between them. This CDR3 comprises 14 residues. The CDR3 DNA reads as TGCAGCGTTGGGCAGGGGAGTCTTGGAAACATTCAGTACTTC. It encodes CSVGQGSLGNIQYF.

The gene calls are TRBV20-1 and TRBJ2-7; D is possibly TRBD1 (6 bases). Trimming shortened V by 2 bases and J by 0 bases, and 8 bases separated the two germline ends. The CDR3 spans 13 residues. Germline V gene sequence: CDR1 DFQATT, CDR2 SNEGSKA (reference sequence). This CDR3 reads CSARRDTSYEQYF. The CDR3, as DNA: TGCAGTGCTAGACGGGACACCTCCTACGAGCAGTACTTC.

The chain links TRBV7-2 to TRBJ2-5; 7 bases align to TRBD1. This CDR3 spans 15 amino acids. Per the germline V gene, CDR1 is SGHTA and CDR2 is FQGNSA. V lost 0 bases and J lost 7; bases outside the gene matches: 8. In DNA, the CDR3 is TGTGCCAGCAGCTTAGCGCGACAGGGCCTAGGGACCCAGTACTTC. It translates to CASSLARQGLGTQYF. Filled out from reference TRBV7-2 and TRBJ2-5, the complete variable domain reads GAGVSQSPSNKVTEKGKDVELRCDPISGHTALYWYRQSLGQGLEFLIYFQGNSAPDKSGLPSDRFSAERTGGSVSTLTIQRTQQEDSAVYLCASSLARQGLGTQYFGPGTRLLVL.

Remarks on this clonotype: A far larger clone lies a single base away; this is likely a read error. The chain combines TRBV18 with TRBJ1-5; D gene unclear. The J call could be wrong; TRBJ1-6 is a better fit for the DNA end. The germline V gene encodes CDR1 KGHSH and CDR2 LQKENI. There are 14 residues in the CDR3. The CDR3 protein is CASSPRHYNSPLHF. CDR3 DNA sequence: TGTGCCAGCTCACCACGACACTATAATTCACCCCTCCACTTT.

Only one count was recorded for this clonotype. This chain links TRBV20-1 with TRBJ2-7; 7 nucleotides match TRBD2. The V and J ends lost 3 bases and 2 bases, in that order; junction bases with no gene match: 7. This CDR3 spans 14 amino acids. Germline V gives CDR1 DFQATT, CDR2 SNEGSKA (reference sequence). The CDR3 reads CSASVSGATYEQYF. CDR3 DNA: TGCAGTGCTAGCGTCAGCGGGGCTACCTACGAGCAGTACTTC.

The chain joins TRBV15 to TRBJ2-3; unclear D gene. The CDR3 length is 12 residues. Germline assignment: CDR1 LNHNV and CDR2 YYDKDF (reference sequence). V shed 11 bases and J shed 2 bases, with 11 bases lying between them. CDR3 region: CAHRPPTDTQYF. Written as DNA, the CDR3 is TGTGCCCATCGCCCCCCCACAGATACGCAGTATTTT.